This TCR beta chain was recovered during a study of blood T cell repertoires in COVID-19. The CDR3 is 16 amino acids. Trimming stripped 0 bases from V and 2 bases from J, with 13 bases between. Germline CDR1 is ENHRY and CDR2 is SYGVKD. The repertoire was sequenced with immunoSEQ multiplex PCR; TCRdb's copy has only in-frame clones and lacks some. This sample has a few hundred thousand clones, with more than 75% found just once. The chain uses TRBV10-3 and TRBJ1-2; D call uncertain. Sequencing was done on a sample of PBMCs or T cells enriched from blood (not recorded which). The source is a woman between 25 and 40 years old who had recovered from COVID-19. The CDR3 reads CAISESTGITNYGYTF. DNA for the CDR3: TGTGCCATCAGTGAGTCGACGGGTATAACCAACTATGGCTACACCTTC.